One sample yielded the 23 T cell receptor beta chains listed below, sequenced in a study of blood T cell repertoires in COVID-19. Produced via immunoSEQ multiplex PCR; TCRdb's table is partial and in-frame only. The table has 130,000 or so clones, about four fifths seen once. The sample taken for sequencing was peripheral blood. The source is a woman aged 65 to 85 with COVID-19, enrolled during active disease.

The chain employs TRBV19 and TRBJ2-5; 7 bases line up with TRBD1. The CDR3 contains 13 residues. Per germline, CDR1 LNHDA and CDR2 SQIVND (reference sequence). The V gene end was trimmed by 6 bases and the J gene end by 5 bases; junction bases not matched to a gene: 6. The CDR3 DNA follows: TGTGCCAGTAGGGAAGGGGGCTCTGAGACCCAGTACTTC. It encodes CASREGGSETQYF.

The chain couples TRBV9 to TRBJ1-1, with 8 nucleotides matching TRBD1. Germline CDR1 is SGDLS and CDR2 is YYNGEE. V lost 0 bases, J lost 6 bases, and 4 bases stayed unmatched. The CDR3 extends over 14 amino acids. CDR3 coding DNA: TGTGCCAGCAGCGTAGTGGCGACAGGGGCTGAAGCTTTCTTT. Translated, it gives CASSVVATGAEAFF.

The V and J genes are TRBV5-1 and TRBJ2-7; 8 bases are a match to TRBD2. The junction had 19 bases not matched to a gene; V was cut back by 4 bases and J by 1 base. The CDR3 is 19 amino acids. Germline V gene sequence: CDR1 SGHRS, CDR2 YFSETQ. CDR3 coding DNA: TGCGCCAGCAGCACCGCAGCATTTGGCGGGGGGATGCGGTCCTACGAGCAGTACTTC. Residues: CASSTAAFGGGMRSYEQYF.

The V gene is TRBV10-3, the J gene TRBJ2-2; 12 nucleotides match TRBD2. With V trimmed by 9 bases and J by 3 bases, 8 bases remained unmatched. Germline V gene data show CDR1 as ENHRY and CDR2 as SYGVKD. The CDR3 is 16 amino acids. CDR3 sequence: CAIKPTSGGDTGELFF. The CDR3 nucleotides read TGTGCCATAAAACCGACTAGCGGGGGCGACACCGGGGAGCTGTTTTTT.

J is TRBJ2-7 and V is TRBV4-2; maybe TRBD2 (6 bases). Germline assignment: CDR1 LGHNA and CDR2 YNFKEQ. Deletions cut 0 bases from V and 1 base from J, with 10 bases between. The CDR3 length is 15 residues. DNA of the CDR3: TGTGCCAGCAGCCAAGATCTGGCGGGGTCCTACGAGCAGTACTTC. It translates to CASSQDLAGSYEQYF.

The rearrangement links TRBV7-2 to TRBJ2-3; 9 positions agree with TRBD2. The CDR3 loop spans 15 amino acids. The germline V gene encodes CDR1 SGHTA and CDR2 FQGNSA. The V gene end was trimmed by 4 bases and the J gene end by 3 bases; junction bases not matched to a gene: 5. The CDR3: CASSYRGGATDTQYF. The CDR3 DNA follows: TGTGCCAGCAGCTACCGCGGGGGGGCAACAGATACGCAGTATTTT.

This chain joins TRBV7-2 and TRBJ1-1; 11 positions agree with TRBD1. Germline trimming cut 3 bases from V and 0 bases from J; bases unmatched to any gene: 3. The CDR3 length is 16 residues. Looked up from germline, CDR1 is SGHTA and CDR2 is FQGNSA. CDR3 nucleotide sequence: TGTGCCAGCAGCTTCGGGACAGGGGGGATGAACACTGAAGCTTTCTTT. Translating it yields CASSFGTGGMNTEAFF.

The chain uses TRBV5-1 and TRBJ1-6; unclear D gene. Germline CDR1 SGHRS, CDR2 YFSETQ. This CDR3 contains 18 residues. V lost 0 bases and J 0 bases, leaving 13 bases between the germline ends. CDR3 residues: CASSLVAGPSSYNSPLHF. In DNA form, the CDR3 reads TGCGCCAGCAGCTTGGTGGCGGGCCCGAGCTCCTATAATTCACCCCTCCACTTT.

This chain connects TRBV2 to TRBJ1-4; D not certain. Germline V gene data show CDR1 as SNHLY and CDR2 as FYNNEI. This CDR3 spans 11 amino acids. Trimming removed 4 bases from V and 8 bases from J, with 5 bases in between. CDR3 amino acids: CASSGEEKLFF. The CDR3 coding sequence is TGTGCCAGCAGTGGGGAGGAAAAACTGTTTTTT.

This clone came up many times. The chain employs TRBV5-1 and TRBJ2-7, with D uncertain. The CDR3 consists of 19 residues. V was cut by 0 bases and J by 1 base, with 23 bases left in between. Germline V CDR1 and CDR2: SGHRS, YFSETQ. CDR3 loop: CASSLAPVETVLPSYEQYF. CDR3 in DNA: TGCGCCAGCAGCTTGGCCCCCGTAGAAACGGTACTCCCGTCCTACGAGCAGTACTTC.

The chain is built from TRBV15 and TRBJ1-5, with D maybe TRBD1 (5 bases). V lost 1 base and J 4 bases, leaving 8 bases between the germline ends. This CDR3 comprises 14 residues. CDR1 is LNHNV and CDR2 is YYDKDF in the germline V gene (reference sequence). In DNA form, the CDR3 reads TGTGCCACCAGCAGAGCCCAGGGAAATCAGCCCCAGCATTTT. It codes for CATSRAQGNQPQHF. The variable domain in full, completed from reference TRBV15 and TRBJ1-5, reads DAMVIQNPRYQVTQFGKPVTLSCSQTLNHNVMYWYQQKSSQAPKLLFHYYDKDFNNEADTPDNFQSRRPNTSFCFLDIRSPGLGDTAMYLCATSRAQGNQPQHFGDGTRLSIL.

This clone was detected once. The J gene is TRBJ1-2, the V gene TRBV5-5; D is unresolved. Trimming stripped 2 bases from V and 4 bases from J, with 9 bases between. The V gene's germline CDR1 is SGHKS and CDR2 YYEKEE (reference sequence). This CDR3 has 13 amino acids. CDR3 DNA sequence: TGTGCCAGCAGCTTACGGGAGGTCTATGGCTACACCTTC. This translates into CASSLREVYGYTF.

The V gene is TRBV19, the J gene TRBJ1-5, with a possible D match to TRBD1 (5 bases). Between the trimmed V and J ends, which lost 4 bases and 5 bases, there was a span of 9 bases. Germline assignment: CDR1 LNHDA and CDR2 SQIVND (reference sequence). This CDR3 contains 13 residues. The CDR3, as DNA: TGTGCCAGTAGTACGACAGAGGATCAGCCCCAGCATTTT. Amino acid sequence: CASSTTEDQPQHF.

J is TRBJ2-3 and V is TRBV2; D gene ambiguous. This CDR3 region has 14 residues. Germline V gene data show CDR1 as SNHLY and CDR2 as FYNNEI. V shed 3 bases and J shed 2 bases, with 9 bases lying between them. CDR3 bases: TGTGCCAGCAGTGATGGTCTACTCACAGATACGCAGTATTTT. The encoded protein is CASSDGLLTDTQYF.

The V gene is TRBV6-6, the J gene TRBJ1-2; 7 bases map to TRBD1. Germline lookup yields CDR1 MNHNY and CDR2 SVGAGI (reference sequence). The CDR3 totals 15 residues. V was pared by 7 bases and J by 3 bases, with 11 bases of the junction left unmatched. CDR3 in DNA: TGTGCCAGCACCGACCCAGGGGGGCGCGACTATGGCTACACCTTC. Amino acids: CASTDPGGRDYGYTF.

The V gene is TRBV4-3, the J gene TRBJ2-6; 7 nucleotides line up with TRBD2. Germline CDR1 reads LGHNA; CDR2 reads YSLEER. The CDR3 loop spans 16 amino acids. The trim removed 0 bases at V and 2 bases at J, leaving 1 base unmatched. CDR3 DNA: TGCGCCAGCAGCCAAGATGGGGGGGCTGGGGCCAACGTCCTGACTTTC. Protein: CASSQDGGAGANVLTF.

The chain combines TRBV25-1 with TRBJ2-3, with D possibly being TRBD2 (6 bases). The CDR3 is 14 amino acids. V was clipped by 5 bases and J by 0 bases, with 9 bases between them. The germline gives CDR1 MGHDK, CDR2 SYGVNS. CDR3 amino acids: CASSRLDSTDTQYF. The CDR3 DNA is TGTGCCAGCAGTAGACTAGACAGCACAGATACGCAGTATTTT.

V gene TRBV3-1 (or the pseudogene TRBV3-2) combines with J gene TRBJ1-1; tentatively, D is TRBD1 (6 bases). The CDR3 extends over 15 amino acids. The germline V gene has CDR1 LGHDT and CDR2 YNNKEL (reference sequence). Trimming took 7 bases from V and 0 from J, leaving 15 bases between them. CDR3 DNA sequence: TGTGCCAGCACCCAGGAGGGGGGGATGAACACTGAAGCTTTCTTT. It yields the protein CASTQEGGMNTEAFF.

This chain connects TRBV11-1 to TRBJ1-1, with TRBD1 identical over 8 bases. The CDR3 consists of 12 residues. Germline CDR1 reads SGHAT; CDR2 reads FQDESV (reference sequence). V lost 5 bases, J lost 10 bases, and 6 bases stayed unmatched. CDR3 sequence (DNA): TGTGCCAGCAGCCTGACAGGGGCGGGAGCTTTCTTT. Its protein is CASSLTGAGAFF.

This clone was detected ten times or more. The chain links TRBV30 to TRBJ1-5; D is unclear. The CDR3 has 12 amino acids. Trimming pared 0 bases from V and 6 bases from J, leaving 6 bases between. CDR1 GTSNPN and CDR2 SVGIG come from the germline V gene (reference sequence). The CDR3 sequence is CAWSVGGQPQHF. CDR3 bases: TGTGCCTGGAGTGTAGGAGGTCAGCCCCAGCATTTT.

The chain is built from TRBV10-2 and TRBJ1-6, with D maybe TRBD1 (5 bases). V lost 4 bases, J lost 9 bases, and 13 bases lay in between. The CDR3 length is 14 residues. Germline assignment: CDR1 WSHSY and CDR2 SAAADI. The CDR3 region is CASSGGTGGSPLHF. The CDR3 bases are TGCGCCAGCAGTGGCGGGACCGGGGGTTCACCCCTCCACTTT.

CDR3 sequence reads: CASSPDWIYGYTF. CDR3 in DNA: TGTGCCAGCAGCCCCGACTGGATCTATGGCTACACCTTC. V and J are TRBV6-5 and TRBJ1-2; no definite D call. V was shortened by 6 bases and J by 4 bases, with 12 bases between the two germline ends. CDR1 is MNHEY and CDR2 is SVGAGI in the germline V gene. This CDR3 comprises 13 residues.

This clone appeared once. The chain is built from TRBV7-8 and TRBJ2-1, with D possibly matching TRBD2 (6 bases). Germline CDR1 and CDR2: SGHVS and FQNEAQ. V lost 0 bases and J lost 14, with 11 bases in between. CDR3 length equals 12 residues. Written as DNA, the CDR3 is TGTGCCAGCAGCTTAGCGGGGACTGGAAAGTTCTTC. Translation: CASSLAGTGKFF.